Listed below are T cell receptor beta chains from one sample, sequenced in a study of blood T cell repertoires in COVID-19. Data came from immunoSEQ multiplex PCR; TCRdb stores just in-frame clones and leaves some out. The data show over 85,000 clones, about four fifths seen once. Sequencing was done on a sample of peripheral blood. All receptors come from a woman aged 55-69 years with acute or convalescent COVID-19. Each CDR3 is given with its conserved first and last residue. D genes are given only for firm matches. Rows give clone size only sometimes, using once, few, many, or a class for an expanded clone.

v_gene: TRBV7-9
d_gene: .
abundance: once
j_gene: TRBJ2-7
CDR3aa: CASASRFAEQYF
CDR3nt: TGTGCCAGCGCTAGCCGGTTTGCCGAGCAGTACTTC

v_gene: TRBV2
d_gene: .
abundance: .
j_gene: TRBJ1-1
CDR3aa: CASHYDTEAFF
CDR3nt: TGTGCCAGCCACTACGACACTGAAGCTTTCTTT

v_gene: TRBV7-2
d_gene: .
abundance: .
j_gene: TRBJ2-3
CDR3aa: CASSSRTRDTQYF
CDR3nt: TGTGCCAGCAGCTCCCGCACGAGAGATACGCAGTATTTT

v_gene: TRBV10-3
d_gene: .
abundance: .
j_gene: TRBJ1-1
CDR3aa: CAISGGRGTEAFF
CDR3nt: TGTGCCATCAGTGGGGGAAGGGGGACTGAAGCTTTCTTT

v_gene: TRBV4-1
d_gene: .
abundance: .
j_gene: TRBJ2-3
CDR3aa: CASSLRPPPGEPTDTQYF
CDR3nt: TGCGCCAGCAGCCTCCGTCCCCCCCCCGGGGAGCCGACAGATACGCAGTATTTT

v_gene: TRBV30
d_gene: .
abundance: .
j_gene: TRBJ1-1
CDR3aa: CAWSEAWNRVTEAFF
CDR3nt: TGTGCCTGGAGTGAAGCTTGGAACAGGGTCACTGAAGCTTTCTTT

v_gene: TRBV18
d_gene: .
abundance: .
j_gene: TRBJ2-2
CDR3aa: CASSLYPVNTGELFF
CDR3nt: TGTGCCAGCTCACTATATCCGGTGAACACCGGGGAGCTGTTTTTT

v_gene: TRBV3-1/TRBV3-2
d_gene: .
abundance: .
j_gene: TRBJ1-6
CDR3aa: CASSRLEGNSPLHF
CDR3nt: TGTGCCAGCAGCCGGCTGGAGGGTAATTCACCCCTCCACTTT

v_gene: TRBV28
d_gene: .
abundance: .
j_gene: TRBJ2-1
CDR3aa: CASSLREPLASDEQFF
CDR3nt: TGTGCCAGCAGTTTACGGGAGCCCTTGGCGAGCGATGAGCAGTTCTTC

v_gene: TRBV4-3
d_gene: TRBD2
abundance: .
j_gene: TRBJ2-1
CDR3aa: CASSPGLAGENEQFF
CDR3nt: TGCGCCAGCAGCCCGGGACTAGCGGGTGAAAATGAGCAGTTCTTC

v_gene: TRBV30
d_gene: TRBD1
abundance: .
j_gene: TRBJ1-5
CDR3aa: CAWSPTGPQPQHF
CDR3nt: TGTGCCTGGAGTCCGACAGGGCCTCAGCCCCAGCATTTT

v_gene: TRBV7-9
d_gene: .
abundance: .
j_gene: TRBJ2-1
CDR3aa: CAGLAPGTTYNEQFF
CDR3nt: TGTGCCGGCCTAGCCCCCGGGACAACCTACAATGAGCAGTTCTTC

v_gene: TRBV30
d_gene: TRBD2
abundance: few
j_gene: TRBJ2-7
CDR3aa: CAWSGGEYEQYF
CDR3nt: TGTGCCTGGAGCGGGGGGGAATACGAGCAGTACTTC

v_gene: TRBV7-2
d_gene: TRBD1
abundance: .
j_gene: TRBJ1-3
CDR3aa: CASSRDRGRGNTIYF
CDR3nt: TGTGCCAGCAGCCGGGACAGGGGGCGAGGAAACACCATATATTTT

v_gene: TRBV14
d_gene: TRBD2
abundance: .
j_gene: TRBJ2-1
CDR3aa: CATQPGGGAIEQFF
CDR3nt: TGTGCCACCCAACCTGGCGGGGGGGCCATAGAGCAGTTCTTC

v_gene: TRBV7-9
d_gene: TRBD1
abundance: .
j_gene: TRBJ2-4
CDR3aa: CASLRDTGGTTKNIQYF
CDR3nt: TGTGCCAGCTTACGGGACACAGGGGGTACAACCAAAAACATTCAGTACTTC

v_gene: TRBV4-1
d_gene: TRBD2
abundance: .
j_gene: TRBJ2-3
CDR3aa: CASSQGRGITDTQYF
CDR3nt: TGCGCCAGCAGCCAAGGGCGGGGGATCACAGATACGCAGTATTTT

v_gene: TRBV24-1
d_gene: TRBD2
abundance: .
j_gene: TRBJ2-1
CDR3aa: CATSSTSGGGHEQFF
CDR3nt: TGTGCCACCAGCAGCACTAGCGGGGGCGGACATGAGCAGTTCTTC

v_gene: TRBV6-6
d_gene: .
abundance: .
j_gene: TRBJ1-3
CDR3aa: CASSPFGDVRNTIYF
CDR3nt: TGTGCCAGCAGTCCTTTCGGAGACGTAAGGAACACCATATATTTT

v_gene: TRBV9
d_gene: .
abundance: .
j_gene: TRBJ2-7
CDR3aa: CASSVAGSPNEQYF
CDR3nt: TGTGCCAGCAGCGTAGCGGGGTCCCCCAACGAGCAGTACTTC

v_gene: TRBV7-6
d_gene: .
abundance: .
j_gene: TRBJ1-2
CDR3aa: CASSLDAGGNYGYTF
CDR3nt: TGTGCCAGCAGCCTAGACGCGGGGGGCAACTATGGCTACACCTTC

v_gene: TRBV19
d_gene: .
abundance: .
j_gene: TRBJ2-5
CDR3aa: CASSITLARETQYF
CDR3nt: TGTGCCAGTAGTATAACTTTAGCTCGTGAGACCCAGTACTTC

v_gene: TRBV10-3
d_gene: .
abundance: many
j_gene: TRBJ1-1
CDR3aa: CAISESQGIETEAFF
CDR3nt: TGTGCCATCAGTGAGTCGCAGGGGATAGAGACTGAAGCTTTCTTT

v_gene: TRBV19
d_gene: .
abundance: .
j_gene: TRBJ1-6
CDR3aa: CASSAPGISPLHF
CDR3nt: TGTGCCAGTAGTGCCCCGGGGATTTCACCCCTCCACTTT

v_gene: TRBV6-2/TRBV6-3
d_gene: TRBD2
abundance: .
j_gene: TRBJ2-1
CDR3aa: CASSLGGGGRNYEQFF
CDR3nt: TGTGCCAGCAGTTTGGGCGGGGGGGGCCGCAACTATGAGCAGTTCTTC

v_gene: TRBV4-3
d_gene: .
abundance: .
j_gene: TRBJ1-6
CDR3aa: CASSHSLGGEDSPLHF
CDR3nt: TGCGCCAGCAGCCATAGCTTGGGGGGGGAGGACTCACCCCTCCACTTT

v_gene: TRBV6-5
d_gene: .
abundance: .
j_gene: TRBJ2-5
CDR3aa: CASSYEGAKETQYF
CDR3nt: TGTGCCAGCAGTTACGAAGGGGCGAAAGAGACCCAGTACTTC

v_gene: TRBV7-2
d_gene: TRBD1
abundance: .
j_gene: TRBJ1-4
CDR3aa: CASSFYRGSETNEKLFF
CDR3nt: TGTGCCAGCAGCTTCTACAGGGGAAGTGAAACTAATGAAAAACTGTTTTTT

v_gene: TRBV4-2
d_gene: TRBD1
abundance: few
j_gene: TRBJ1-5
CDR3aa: CASSLGQENQPQHF
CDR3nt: TGTGCCAGCAGCCTCGGACAGGAGAATCAGCCCCAGCATTTT

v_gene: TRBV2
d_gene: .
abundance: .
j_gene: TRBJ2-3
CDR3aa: CASSDRRGTDTQYF
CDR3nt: TGTGCCAGCAGTGATAGGAGGGGAACAGATACGCAGTATTTT

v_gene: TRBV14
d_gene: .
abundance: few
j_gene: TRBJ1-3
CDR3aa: CASSQADSFYDTIYF
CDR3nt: TGTGCCAGCAGCCAAGCGGACAGCTTTTATGACACCATATATTTT

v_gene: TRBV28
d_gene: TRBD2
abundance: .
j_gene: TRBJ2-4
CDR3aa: CASSETSGGALNIQYF
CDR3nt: TGTGCCAGCAGCGAAACTAGCGGGGGGGCCCTAAACATTCAGTACTTC

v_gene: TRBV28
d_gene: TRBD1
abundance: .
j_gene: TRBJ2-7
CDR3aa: CASSLTGTGGWAYEQYF
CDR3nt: TGTGCCAGCAGTTTAACCGGGACAGGGGGATGGGCCTACGAGCAGTACTTC

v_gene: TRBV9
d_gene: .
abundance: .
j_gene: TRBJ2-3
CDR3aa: CASSVGGTTSTDTQYF
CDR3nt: TGTGCCAGCAGCGTGGGCGGGACCACTAGCACAGATACGCAGTATTTT

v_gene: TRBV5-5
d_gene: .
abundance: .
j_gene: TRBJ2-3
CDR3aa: CASSLAPGWGDTQYF
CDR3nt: TGTGCCAGCAGCTTGGCCCCAGGGTGGGGAGATACGCAGTATTTT

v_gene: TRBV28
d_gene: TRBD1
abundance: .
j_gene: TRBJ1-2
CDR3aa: CASSPAWGQQYGYTF
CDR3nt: TGTGCCAGCAGTCCAGCCTGGGGACAGCAATATGGCTACACCTTC

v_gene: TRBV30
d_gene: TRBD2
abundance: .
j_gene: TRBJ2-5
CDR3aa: CAWSSGTRVETQYF
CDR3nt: TGTGCCTGGAGCTCCGGGACTAGGGTAGAGACCCAGTACTTC

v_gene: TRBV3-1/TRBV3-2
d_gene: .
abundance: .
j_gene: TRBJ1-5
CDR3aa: CASSQDRNQPQHF
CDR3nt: TGTGCCAGCAGCCAAGACAGAAATCAGCCCCAGCATTTT

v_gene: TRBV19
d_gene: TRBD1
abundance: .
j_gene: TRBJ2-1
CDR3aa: CASSKGTGTYNEQFF
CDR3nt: TGTGCCAGTAGTAAGGGGACAGGGACATACAATGAGCAGTTCTTC

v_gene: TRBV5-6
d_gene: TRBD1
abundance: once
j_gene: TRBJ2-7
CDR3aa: CASSFGPGTGVSEQYF
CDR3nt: TGTGCCAGCAGCTTCGGTCCTGGGACAGGGGTTTCCGAGCAGTACTTC

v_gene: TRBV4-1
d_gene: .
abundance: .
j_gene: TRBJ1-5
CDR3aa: CASSQDRGVGEHF
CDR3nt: TGCGCCAGCAGCCAAGATCGGGGAGTGGGCGAGCATTTT